These T cell receptor beta chains were read from a single sample in a study of cytomegalovirus exposure and HLA in healthy donors. Method: immunoSEQ multiplex PCR; TCRdb's copy keeps in-frame clones and lacks some. The sample consists of hundreds of thousands of clones, about 90% of them appearing once. The specimen was PBMCs. The receptors shown here come from a man younger than 30 in good health and CMV-seropositive. Each CDR3 is given with its conserved first and last residue. A D gene is named only where the DNA matches it firmly. Clone size appears in some rows only: once, few, many, or a class for an expanded clone.

V	J	size	length	D	DNA	CDR3
TRBV10-3	TRBJ1-2	-	15	-	TGTGCCATACTCAGATTGGGAGTGTCTAACTATGGCTACACCTTC	CAILRLGVSNYGYTF
TRBV28	TRBJ1-1	-	15	-	TGTGCCAGCAGTAGGGCAGGGGACATGAACACTGAAGCTTTCTTT	CASSRAGDMNTEAFF
TRBV2	TRBJ2-3	-	15	TRBD2	TGTGCCAGCAGGCTTAGCGGGAAGGGCACAGATACGCAGTATTTT	CASRLSGKGTDTQYF
TRBV9	TRBJ2-3	-	16	-	TGTGCCAGCAGCGTAGTCGCATCGGACTTTGCAGATACGCAGTATTTT	CASSVVASDFADTQYF
TRBV5-1	TRBJ2-7	-	14	-	TGCGCCAGCAGCTTGGAAGGAAGGGGTACCGAGCAGTACTTC	CASSLEGRGTEQYF
TRBV19	TRBJ1-5	few	13	-	TGTGCCAGTAGTATGGAGCGTGGTCAGCCCCAGCATTTT	CASSMERGQPQHF
TRBV7-9	TRBJ2-3	-	15	TRBD1	TGTGCCAGCACCTCAGGGGGACAGGTGGGGGATACGCAGTATTTT	CASTSGGQVGDTQYF
TRBV27	TRBJ2-5	-	20	-	TGTGCCAGCAGTTTAAATGGCCCCCCGGGTAGGGTGAGAGACCAAGAGACCCAGTACTTC	CASSLNGPPGRVRDQETQYF
TRBV7-2	TRBJ2-7	-	14	TRBD2	TGTGCCAGCAGCTTAACTAGCGGGGCCCTCGAGCAGTACTTC	CASSLTSGALEQYF
TRBV6-1	TRBJ2-7	-	14	-	TGTGCCAGCAGTGAAGTGACAAGGGCCTACGAGCAGTACTTC	CASSEVTRAYEQYF
TRBV19	TRBJ2-4	few	15	TRBD2	TGTGCCAGTAGTACGGGACTAGCGGGAGAAAACATTCAGTACTTC	CASSTGLAGENIQYF
TRBV7-9	TRBJ2-1	-	13	-	TGTGCCAGCAGCTTAGTAGTAGTCAATGAGCAGTTCTTC	CASSLVVVNEQFF
TRBV28	TRBJ1-5	-	12	-	TGTGCCAGCAGGGGGGGATATCAGCCCCAGCATTTT	CASRGGYQPQHF
TRBV6-5	TRBJ1-2	-	14	-	TGTGCCAGCAGTTCCGCCGGAGGGCTCTATGGCTACACCTTC	CASSSAGGLYGYTF
TRBV28	TRBJ1-5	-	13	-	TGTGCCAGCAGCCGCGACAGAGATCAGCCCCAGCATTTT	CASSRDRDQPQHF
TRBV4-2	TRBJ2-1	-	16	-	TGTGCCAGCAGCCGCAAGATCGTCCCCCCTGACAATGAGCAGTTCTTC	CASSRKIVPPDNEQFF
TRBV29-1	TRBJ2-3	once	15	-	TGCAGCGTGGAGGGTGGAGGGAGAGGGACAGATACGCAGTATTTT	CSVEGGGRGTDTQYF
TRBV5-1	TRBJ2-5	-	14	-	TGCGCCAGCAGGTTCACAGGGTTGAAAGAGACCCAGTACTTC	CASRFTGLKETQYF
TRBV7-8	TRBJ2-7	-	14	-	TGTGCCAGCAGGGGGGTACGGAGCTCCTACGAGCAGTACTTC	CASRGVRSSYEQYF
TRBV4-2	TRBJ2-7	-	14	-	TGTGCCAGCAGCCTAGATAGACGGTCCTACGAGCAGTACTTC	CASSLDRRSYEQYF
TRBV29-1	TRBJ1-3	many	15	-	TGCAGCGTTGTTGGGGGGACAAACTCTGGAAACACCATATATTTT	CSVVGGTNSGNTIYF
TRBV28	TRBJ1-4	-	14	-	TGTGCCAGCAGTCGCGAGGGACTGTCAGGAAAACTGTTTTTT	CASSREGLSGKLFF